The 4 T cell receptor beta chains given below trace back to one sample, sequenced in a study of CD8 T cells in Susac syndrome. RNA in amounts of roughly 0.5 to 1 ug was reverse transcribed with random hexamers. TCRdb redid the calling of the immunoSEQ multiplex PCR reads with MiXCR, one entry per CDR3 protein. The sample records roughly 220,000 distinct CDR3 sequences, about 94% being singletons. Source material: CD4+ T cells from PBMCs. The receptors originated from a human donor with Susac syndrome.

This chain joins TRBV6-2 or TRBV6-3 and TRBJ1-2; D gene ambiguous. The V gene lost 2 bases and the J gene lost 2 bases, with 9 bases spanning the gap. Germline CDR1 and CDR2: MNHEY and SVGEGT. The CDR3 spans 14 residues. The CDR3 spells CASSYGGPNYGYTF. The DNA of the CDR3 is TGTGCCAGCAGTTACGGTGGCCCGAACTATGGCTACACCTTC.

V and J are TRBV7-2 and TRBJ1-1; D is ambiguous. CDR1 SGHTA and CDR2 FQGNSA come from the germline V gene. The CDR3 has 11 amino acids. This CDR3 is CASALQTEAFF. CDR3 sequence (DNA): TGTGCGTCCGCGCTTCAGACAGAAGCTTTCTTT.

J is TRBJ2-7 and V is TRBV3-1, with 8 bases fitting TRBD1. Germline values: CDR1 LGHDT, CDR2 YNNKEL (reference sequence). The junction had 9 bases not matched to a gene; V was cut back by 1 base and J by 13 bases. This CDR3 comprises 13 residues. In nucleotides, the CDR3 is TGTGCCAGCAGCCAAGGTGTGACAGGGGTCCCCTACTTC. Translation: CASSQGVTGVPYF.

This CDR3 is CATGQGFQPQHF. The CDR3 region has the DNA TGTGCCACCGGACAGGGCTTCCAGCCCCAGCATTTT. The chain couples TRBV24-1 to TRBJ1-5; 8 nucleotides line up with TRBD1. There are 12 residues in the CDR3. J gave up 7 bases and V 9 bases, and 4 bases lay outside the gene matches. Germline values: CDR1 KGHDR, CDR2 SFDVKD.